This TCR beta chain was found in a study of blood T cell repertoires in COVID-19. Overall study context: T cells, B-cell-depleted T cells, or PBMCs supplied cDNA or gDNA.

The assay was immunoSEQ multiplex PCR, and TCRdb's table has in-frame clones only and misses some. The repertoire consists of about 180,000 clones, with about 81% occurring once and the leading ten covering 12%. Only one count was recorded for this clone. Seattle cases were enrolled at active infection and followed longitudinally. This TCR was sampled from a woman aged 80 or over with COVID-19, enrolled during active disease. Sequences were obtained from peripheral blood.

DNA of the CDR3: TGTGCCAGCAGTTTTCCAGGCTACTACGAGCAGTACTTC. It specifies CASSFPGYYEQYF. The V call is TRBV6-2 or TRBV6-3, the J call TRBJ2-7, with unresolved D. Germline lookup yields CDR1 MNHEY and CDR2 SVGEGT. The CDR3 sequence is 13 residues long. The V and J ends lost 4 bases and 3 bases respectively, with 10 bases between them.